Listed below are T cell receptor beta chains from one sample, sequenced in a study of shared clonotypes between healthy human individuals. Some clones are missing from TCRdb's copy, which holds only in-frame ones; the method was immunoSEQ multiplex PCR. Of some 200,000 clones in the sample, 60% to 80% were seen once. Specimen: memory CD4+ T cells sorted from blood. Source of these receptors: a man aged 30 to 39 in good health. CDR3s include the opening cysteine and the closing phenylalanine or tryptophan. Each record gives: J gene, D gene, clone size, V gene, CDR3 DNA, CDR3 protein. The D gene is left open where the match is weak. Clone size is shown for a subset of rows, as once, few, many or a class of expanded clone.

j_gene: TRBJ2-3
d_gene: TRBD1
abundance: .
v_gene: TRBV5-1
CDR3nt: TGCGCCAGCTGGGACAGGGCAGCAGATACGCAGTATTTT
CDR3aa: CASWDRAADTQYF

j_gene: TRBJ1-1
d_gene: .
abundance: .
v_gene: TRBV28
CDR3nt: TGTGCCAGCAGTTTTGGGAACAGGATGAACACTGAAGCTTTCTTT
CDR3aa: CASSFGNRMNTEAFF

j_gene: TRBJ2-5
d_gene: .
abundance: few
v_gene: TRBV4-1
CDR3nt: TGCGCCAGCAGCCCCGGACTCCGCCAAGAGGAGACCCAGTACTTC
CDR3aa: CASSPGLRQEETQYF

j_gene: TRBJ1-3
d_gene: .
abundance: once
v_gene: TRBV5-6
CDR3nt: TGTGCCAGCAGCCTATCCTGGGGATCTGGAAACACCATATATTTT
CDR3aa: CASSLSWGSGNTIYF

j_gene: TRBJ2-7
d_gene: .
abundance: .
v_gene: TRBV28
CDR3nt: TGTGCCAGCAGTTTAGGTGGTCTCTACGAGCAGTACTTC
CDR3aa: CASSLGGLYEQYF

j_gene: TRBJ2-1
d_gene: .
abundance: few
v_gene: TRBV30
CDR3nt: TGTGCCTGGAGTAGGAGGGAGGCCTACAATGAGCAGTTCTTC
CDR3aa: CAWSRREAYNEQFF

j_gene: TRBJ2-7
d_gene: TRBD1
abundance: .
v_gene: TRBV15
CDR3nt: TGTGCCACCAGCATCCGACAGGGCTATACCTACGAGCAGTACTTC
CDR3aa: CATSIRQGYTYEQYF

j_gene: TRBJ2-1
d_gene: TRBD2
abundance: few
v_gene: TRBV7-2
CDR3nt: TGTGCCAGCAGCTTAGCGCCCCTAGCGGGAGCCCTTGGCTACAATGAGCAGTTCTTC
CDR3aa: CASSLAPLAGALGYNEQFF

j_gene: TRBJ1-2
d_gene: .
abundance: .
v_gene: TRBV6-5
CDR3nt: TGTGCCAGCGCGAAAGAGACCTGGTATGGCTACACCTTC
CDR3aa: CASAKETWYGYTF

j_gene: TRBJ2-7
d_gene: .
abundance: .
v_gene: TRBV6-5
CDR3nt: TGTGCCAGCAGTTACGTGGGCCGCTACGAGCAGTACTTC
CDR3aa: CASSYVGRYEQYF

j_gene: TRBJ2-7
d_gene: TRBD1
abundance: .
v_gene: TRBV10-1
CDR3nt: TGCGCCAGCAGTGAGTCATCGGGACAGGGGGCAAACGAGCAGTACTTC
CDR3aa: CASSESSGQGANEQYF

j_gene: TRBJ1-1
d_gene: .
abundance: .
v_gene: TRBV5-4
CDR3nt: TGTGCCAGCAGCTTGGGTATGAACACTGAAGCTTTCTTT
CDR3aa: CASSLGMNTEAFF

j_gene: TRBJ2-2
d_gene: .
abundance: .
v_gene: TRBV5-4
CDR3nt: TGTGCCAGCAGCTTGGTTGCGAACACCGGGGAGCTGTTTTTT
CDR3aa: CASSLVANTGELFF

j_gene: TRBJ2-5
d_gene: .
abundance: .
v_gene: TRBV18
CDR3nt: TGTGCCAGCTCACCCATCGCCGGTGGGGAAACTGGGACCCAGTACTTC
CDR3aa: CASSPIAGGETGTQYF

j_gene: TRBJ1-1
d_gene: .
abundance: .
v_gene: TRBV4-3
CDR3nt: TGCGCCAGCAGCCAAGAGGCCCAGGGGCGCGGAGGAGAAGCTTTCTTT
CDR3aa: CASSQEAQGRGGEAFF

j_gene: TRBJ2-6
d_gene: .
abundance: .
v_gene: TRBV10-3
CDR3nt: TGTGCCATCAGTATGGGTTCCTGTAGACAAAGTCGGGCCAACGTCCTGACTTTC
CDR3aa: CAISMGSCRQSRANVLTF

j_gene: TRBJ2-4
d_gene: .
abundance: .
v_gene: TRBV5-5
CDR3nt: TGTGCCAGCAGCTTGGTCCCAGCGGAAGCCAAAAACATTCAGTACTTC
CDR3aa: CASSLVPAEAKNIQYF

j_gene: TRBJ2-5
d_gene: .
abundance: .
v_gene: TRBV27
CDR3nt: TGTGCCAGCAGTTTTAGCAACAGTGAACAAGAGACCCAGTACTTC
CDR3aa: CASSFSNSEQETQYF

j_gene: TRBJ2-6
d_gene: .
abundance: once
v_gene: TRBV9
CDR3nt: TGTGCCAGCAGCCCCGGGACTGATGGGACCAACGTCCTGACTTTC
CDR3aa: CASSPGTDGTNVLTF

j_gene: TRBJ2-3
d_gene: TRBD2
abundance: .
v_gene: TRBV15
CDR3nt: TGTGCCACCCGGAAGGAGGGAGCGGGGGCGAGGAAGGATACGCAGTATTTT
CDR3aa: CATRKEGAGARKDTQYF

j_gene: TRBJ1-5
d_gene: .
abundance: .
v_gene: TRBV19
CDR3nt: TGTGCCAGCGCCCAGGGAGCAAGGAATCAGCCCCAGCATTTT
CDR3aa: CASAQGARNQPQHF

j_gene: TRBJ2-5
d_gene: .
abundance: few
v_gene: TRBV7-9
CDR3nt: TGTGCCAGCAGCTTCGTCGGGGAGACCCAGTACTTC
CDR3aa: CASSFVGETQYF

j_gene: TRBJ1-2
d_gene: TRBD1
abundance: .
v_gene: TRBV5-8
CDR3nt: TGTGCCAGCAGCCCAACCGGGACAGTCTTCTATGGCTACACCTTC
CDR3aa: CASSPTGTVFYGYTF

j_gene: TRBJ2-1
d_gene: .
abundance: .
v_gene: TRBV7-2
CDR3nt: TGTGCCAGCAGCTTAGGTAGCAGCTCCTACAATGAGCAGTTCTTC
CDR3aa: CASSLGSSSYNEQFF

j_gene: TRBJ2-3
d_gene: .
abundance: .
v_gene: TRBV20-1
CDR3nt: TGCAGTGCTAGTTGGGATCATACGCAGTATTTT
CDR3aa: CSASWDHTQYF

j_gene: TRBJ2-2
d_gene: TRBD1
abundance: .
v_gene: TRBV5-8
CDR3nt: TGTGCCAGCAGCACCCGGGGACAGAGAGCCGGGGAGCTGTTTTTT
CDR3aa: CASSTRGQRAGELFF

j_gene: TRBJ1-1
d_gene: .
abundance: .
v_gene: TRBV18
CDR3nt: TGTGCCAGCTCCCCGGGGGTGATGAACACTGAAGCTTTCTTT
CDR3aa: CASSPGVMNTEAFF

j_gene: TRBJ1-2
d_gene: .
abundance: once
v_gene: TRBV28
CDR3nt: TGTGCCAGCAGTATATCGAACTATGGCTACACCTTC
CDR3aa: CASSISNYGYTF

j_gene: TRBJ1-2
d_gene: TRBD1
abundance: few
v_gene: TRBV19
CDR3nt: TGTGCCAGTAGTAGTACAGGGGGAAACTATGGCTACACCTTC
CDR3aa: CASSSTGGNYGYTF

j_gene: TRBJ2-3
d_gene: TRBD2
abundance: many
v_gene: TRBV5-4
CDR3nt: TGTGCCAGCAGCTACAGAGCGGGAGTATTCACAGATACGCAGTATTTT
CDR3aa: CASSYRAGVFTDTQYF

j_gene: TRBJ1-1
d_gene: TRBD1
abundance: .
v_gene: TRBV19
CDR3nt: TGTGCCAGTAGTATGTTCCCAGGGGGAAGAACTGAAGCTTTCTTT
CDR3aa: CASSMFPGGRTEAFF

j_gene: TRBJ2-1
d_gene: .
abundance: many
v_gene: TRBV10-2
CDR3nt: TGCGCCAGCAGCGGGACTCGATCCTACAATGAGCAGTTCTTC
CDR3aa: CASSGTRSYNEQFF

j_gene: TRBJ2-1
d_gene: .
abundance: .
v_gene: TRBV11-2
CDR3nt: TGTGCCAGCAGCTTTGTACCAGGCCTGAGCAATGAGCAGTTCTTC
CDR3aa: CASSFVPGLSNEQFF

j_gene: TRBJ2-3
d_gene: .
abundance: .
v_gene: TRBV7-2
CDR3nt: TGTGCCAGCAGCTTAGAGGGGCGGGTAGATACGCAGTATTTT
CDR3aa: CASSLEGRVDTQYF

j_gene: TRBJ2-5
d_gene: .
abundance: .
v_gene: TRBV2
CDR3nt: TGTGCCAGCAGTGAAGTTCGGAGCTCAGAGACCCAGTACTTC
CDR3aa: CASSEVRSSETQYF

j_gene: TRBJ1-2
d_gene: TRBD1
abundance: .
v_gene: TRBV7-9
CDR3nt: TGTGCCAGCAGCCGGGGGACAGAGAACTATGGCTACACCTTC
CDR3aa: CASSRGTENYGYTF

j_gene: TRBJ2-5
d_gene: .
abundance: .
v_gene: TRBV5-1
CDR3nt: TGCGCCAGCAGCTTCCAGCAAGAGACCCAGTACTTC
CDR3aa: CASSFQQETQYF

j_gene: TRBJ2-3
d_gene: .
abundance: .
v_gene: TRBV19
CDR3nt: TGTGCCAGTAGTATGGATAGTGGTACAGATACGCAGTATTTT
CDR3aa: CASSMDSGTDTQYF

j_gene: TRBJ1-2
d_gene: .
abundance: .
v_gene: TRBV19
CDR3nt: TGTGCCAGTTCACCGGGCAGAGAATACTATGGCTACACCTTC
CDR3aa: CASSPGREYYGYTF

j_gene: TRBJ2-6
d_gene: .
abundance: .
v_gene: TRBV7-9
CDR3nt: TGTGCCAGCAGCAACAGTTCATACCAAAGTCGGGCCAACGTCCTGACTTTC
CDR3aa: CASSNSSYQSRANVLTF

j_gene: TRBJ2-1
d_gene: TRBD1
abundance: .
v_gene: TRBV6-6
CDR3nt: TGTGCCAGCAGAAGGACAGGGATTAATGACAATGAGCAGTTCTTC
CDR3aa: CASRRTGINDNEQFF

j_gene: TRBJ1-2
d_gene: .
abundance: .
v_gene: TRBV7-9
CDR3nt: TGTGCCAGCAGCGGACGCGGCCTTGATGGCTACACCTTC
CDR3aa: CASSGRGLDGYTF

j_gene: TRBJ2-7
d_gene: .
abundance: .
v_gene: TRBV27
CDR3nt: TGTGCCAGTGCTAGCGTTACCTACGAGCAGTACTTC
CDR3aa: CASASVTYEQYF

j_gene: TRBJ2-1
d_gene: .
abundance: .
v_gene: TRBV14
CDR3nt: TGTGCCAGCAGCCACTTCCGGGCAGCCTTAGACAATGAGCAGTTCTTC
CDR3aa: CASSHFRAALDNEQFF

j_gene: TRBJ2-7
d_gene: TRBD1
abundance: medium-sized
v_gene: TRBV2
CDR3nt: TGTGCCAGCAGCGCAACCCCCGGGACAGACTACGAGCAGTACTTC
CDR3aa: CASSATPGTDYEQYF

j_gene: TRBJ2-7
d_gene: .
abundance: .
v_gene: TRBV13
CDR3nt: TGTGCCAGCAGCCCCCAGGGGGGAGGGTACGAGCAGTACTTC
CDR3aa: CASSPQGGGYEQYF

j_gene: TRBJ2-7
d_gene: .
abundance: .
v_gene: TRBV25-1
CDR3nt: TGTGCCAGCAGTGAAGAATCGGGACAAATTAAAAACGAGCAGTACTTC
CDR3aa: CASSEESGQIKNEQYF

j_gene: TRBJ2-3
d_gene: TRBD1
abundance: .
v_gene: TRBV28
CDR3nt: TGTGCCAGCAGTGAGGGGACAGGGACCACAGATACGCAGTATTTT
CDR3aa: CASSEGTGTTDTQYF

j_gene: TRBJ1-5
d_gene: .
abundance: .
v_gene: TRBV28
CDR3nt: TGTGCCAGCAGTTCGACCGGGCCGGGACGTTCCCATCAGCCCCAGCATTTT
CDR3aa: CASSSTGPGRSHQPQHF